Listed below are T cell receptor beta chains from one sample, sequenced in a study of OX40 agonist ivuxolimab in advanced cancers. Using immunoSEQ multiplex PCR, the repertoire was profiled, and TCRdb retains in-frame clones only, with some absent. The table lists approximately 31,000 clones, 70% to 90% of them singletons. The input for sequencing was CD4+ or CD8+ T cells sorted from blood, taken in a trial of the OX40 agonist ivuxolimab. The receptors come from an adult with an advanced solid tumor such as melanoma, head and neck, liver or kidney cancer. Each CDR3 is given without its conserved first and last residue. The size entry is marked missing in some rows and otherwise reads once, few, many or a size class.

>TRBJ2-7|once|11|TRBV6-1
ASSGGRGFEQY
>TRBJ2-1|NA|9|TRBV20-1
SARHYNEQF
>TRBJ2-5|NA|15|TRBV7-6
ASSQSRDGNTKETQY
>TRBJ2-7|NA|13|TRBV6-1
ASSEGKGAGYEQY
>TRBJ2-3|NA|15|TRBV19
ASSPRTGISDTDTQY
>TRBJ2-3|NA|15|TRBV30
AWSGWTSGGRTDTQY
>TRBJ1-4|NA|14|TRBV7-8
ASSLVLGDPNEKLF
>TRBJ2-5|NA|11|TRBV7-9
ASSLARQETQY
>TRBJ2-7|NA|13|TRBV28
ASSPRGSPFYEQY
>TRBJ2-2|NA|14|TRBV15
ATSRDRGELTGELF
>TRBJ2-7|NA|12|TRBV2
ASTSGGGGYEQY
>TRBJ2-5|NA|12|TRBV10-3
AISDFDREETQY
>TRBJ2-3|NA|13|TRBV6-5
ASSPAGGWADTQY
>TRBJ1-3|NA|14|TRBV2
ASSETGRMLEDTIY
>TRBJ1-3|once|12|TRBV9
ASSAGSSGNTIY
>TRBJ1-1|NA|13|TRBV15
ATSSTRTLSTEAF
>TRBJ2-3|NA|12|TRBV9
ASSVEGGTDTQY
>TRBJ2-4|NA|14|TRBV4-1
ASSSRTDLAKNIQY
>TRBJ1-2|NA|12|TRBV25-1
ASSEDTRGYGYT
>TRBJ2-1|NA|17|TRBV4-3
ASSHPPSGGGLSYNEQF
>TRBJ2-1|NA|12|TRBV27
ASSFQGAYNEQF
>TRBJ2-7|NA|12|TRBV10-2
ASSPTGLSYEQY
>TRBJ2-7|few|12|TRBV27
ASSSSTGGYEQY
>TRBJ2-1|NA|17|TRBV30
AWGAGLAGPLSSYNEQF
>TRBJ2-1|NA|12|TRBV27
ASSLDSSYNEQF
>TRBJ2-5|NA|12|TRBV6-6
ASSLMAGWETQY
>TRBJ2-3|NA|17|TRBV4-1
ASSPTGTSGGASRDTQY
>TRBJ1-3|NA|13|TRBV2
ASSEARGSGNTIY
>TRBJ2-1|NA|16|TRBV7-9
ASSLASLAGFSYNEQF
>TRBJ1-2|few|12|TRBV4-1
ASSQDWSIYGYT
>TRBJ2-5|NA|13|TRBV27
ASSLAPQGWETQY
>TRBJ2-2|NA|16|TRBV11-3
ASSLETFRGGHTGELF
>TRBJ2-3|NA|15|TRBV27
ASSLTGLAGTTDTQY
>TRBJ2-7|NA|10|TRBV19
ASSYRVGEQY
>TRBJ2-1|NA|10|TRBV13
ASSLSGNEQF
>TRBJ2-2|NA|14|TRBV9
ASSVEDRGGTGELF
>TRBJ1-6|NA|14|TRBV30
AWSVQGQIYNSPLH
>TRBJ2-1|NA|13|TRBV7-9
ASSLTGGVRNEQF
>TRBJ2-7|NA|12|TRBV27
ASSLSTRGYEQY
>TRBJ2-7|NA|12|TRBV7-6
ASSLGGGAYEQY
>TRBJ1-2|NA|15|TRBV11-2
ASSGVAGTGKNYGYT
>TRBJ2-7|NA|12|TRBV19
ASSIAGTSYEQY
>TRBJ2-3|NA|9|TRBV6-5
ASRLSDTQY
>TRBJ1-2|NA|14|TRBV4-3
ASSQQGRPDGYGYT
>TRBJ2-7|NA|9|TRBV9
ASSVDREQY